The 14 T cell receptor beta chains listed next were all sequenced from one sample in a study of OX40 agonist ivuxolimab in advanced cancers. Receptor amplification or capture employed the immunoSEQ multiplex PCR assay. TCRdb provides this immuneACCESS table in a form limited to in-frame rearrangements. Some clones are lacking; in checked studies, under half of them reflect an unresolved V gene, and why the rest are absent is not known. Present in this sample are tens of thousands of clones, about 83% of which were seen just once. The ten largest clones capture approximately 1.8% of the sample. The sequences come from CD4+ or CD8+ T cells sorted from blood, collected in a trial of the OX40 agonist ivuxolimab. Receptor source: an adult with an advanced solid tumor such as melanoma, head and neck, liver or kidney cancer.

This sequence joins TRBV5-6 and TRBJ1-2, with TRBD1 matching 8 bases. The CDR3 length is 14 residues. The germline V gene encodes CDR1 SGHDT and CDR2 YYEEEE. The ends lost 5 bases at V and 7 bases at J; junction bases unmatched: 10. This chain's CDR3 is CASREGQGVGGYTF. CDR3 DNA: TGTGCCAGCAGGGAAGGACAGGGCGTAGGTGGCTACACCTTC.

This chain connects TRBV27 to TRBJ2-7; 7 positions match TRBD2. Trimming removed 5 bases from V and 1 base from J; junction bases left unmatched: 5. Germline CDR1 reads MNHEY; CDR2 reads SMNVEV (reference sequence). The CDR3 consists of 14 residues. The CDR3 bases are TGTGCCAGCAGTCCCGGGGGGTTGTCCTACGAGCAGTACTTC. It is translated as CASSPGGLSYEQYF.

CDR3 in amino acids: CASSPIRDIYGYTF. As DNA, the CDR3 is TGTGCCAGCTCACCGATTCGGGATATATATGGCTACACCTTC. This sequence joins TRBV18 and TRBJ1-2; no clear D gene. CDR3 length: 14 residues. Germline assignment: CDR1 KGHSH and CDR2 LQKENI. V was cut by 3 bases and J by 5 bases, with 13 bases left in between.

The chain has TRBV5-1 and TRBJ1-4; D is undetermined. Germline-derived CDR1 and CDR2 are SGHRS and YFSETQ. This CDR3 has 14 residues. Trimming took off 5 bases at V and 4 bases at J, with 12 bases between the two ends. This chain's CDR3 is CASRDEAFNEKLFF. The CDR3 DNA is TGCGCCAGCAGGGATGAGGCTTTTAATGAAAAACTGTTTTTT.

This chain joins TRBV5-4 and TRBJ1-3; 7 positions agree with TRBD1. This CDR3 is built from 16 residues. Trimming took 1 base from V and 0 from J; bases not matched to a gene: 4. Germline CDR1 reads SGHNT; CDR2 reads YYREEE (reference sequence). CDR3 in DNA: TGTGCCAGCAGCTTGCGACAGGGTTTCTCTGGAAACACCATATATTTT. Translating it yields CASSLRQGFSGNTIYF.

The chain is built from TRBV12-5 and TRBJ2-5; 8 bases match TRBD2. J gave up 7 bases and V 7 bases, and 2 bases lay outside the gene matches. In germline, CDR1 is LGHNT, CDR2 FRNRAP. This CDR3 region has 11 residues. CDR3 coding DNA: TGTGCTAGTGCTCGGGAGGGGACCCAGTACTTC. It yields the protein CASAREGTQYF.

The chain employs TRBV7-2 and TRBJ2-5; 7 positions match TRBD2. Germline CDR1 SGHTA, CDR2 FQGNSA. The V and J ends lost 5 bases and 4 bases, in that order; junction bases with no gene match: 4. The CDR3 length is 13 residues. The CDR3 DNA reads TGTGCCAGCAGCCCCCGGACTAGAGAGACCCAGTACTTC. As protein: CASSPRTRETQYF.

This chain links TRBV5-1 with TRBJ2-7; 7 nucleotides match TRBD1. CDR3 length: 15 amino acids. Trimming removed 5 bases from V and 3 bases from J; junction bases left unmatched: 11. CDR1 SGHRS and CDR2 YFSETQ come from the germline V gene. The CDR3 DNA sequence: TGCGCCAGCAGACGATTTTTGGGACAGTTCTACGAGCAGTACTTC. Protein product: CASRRFLGQFYEQYF.

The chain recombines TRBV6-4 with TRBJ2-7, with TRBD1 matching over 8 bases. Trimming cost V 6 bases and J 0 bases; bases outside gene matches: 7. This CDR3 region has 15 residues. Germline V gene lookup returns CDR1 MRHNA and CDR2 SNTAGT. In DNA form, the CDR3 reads TGTGCCAGCAGCGAATTCCAGGGGGCCTCCTACGAGCAGTACTTC. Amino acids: CASSEFQGASYEQYF.

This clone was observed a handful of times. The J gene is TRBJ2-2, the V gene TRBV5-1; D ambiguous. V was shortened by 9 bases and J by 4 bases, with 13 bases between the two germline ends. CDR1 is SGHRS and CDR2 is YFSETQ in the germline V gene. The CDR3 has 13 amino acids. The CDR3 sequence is CATSERATGELFF. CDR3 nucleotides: TGCGCCACCTCGGAACGGGCCACCGGGGAGCTGTTTTTT.

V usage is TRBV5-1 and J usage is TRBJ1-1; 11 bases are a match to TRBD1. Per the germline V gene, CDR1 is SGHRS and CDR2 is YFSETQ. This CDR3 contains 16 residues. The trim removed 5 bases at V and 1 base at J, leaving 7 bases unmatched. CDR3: CASRAGQGVRNTEAFF. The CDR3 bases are TGCGCCAGCAGGGCGGGACAGGGGGTTAGGAACACTGAAGCTTTCTTT.

The CDR3 coding sequence is TGTGCCAGTAGTACCAGAAGAGAGGGAGGAGAGACCCAGTACTTC. It translates to CASSTRREGGETQYF. The chain combines TRBV19 with TRBJ2-5, with a possible D match to TRBD2 (6 bases). V was trimmed by 4 bases and J by 4 bases, leaving 16 bases between them. Per germline, CDR1 LNHDA and CDR2 SQIVND (reference sequence). The CDR3 totals 15 residues.

This CDR3 is CASSPPGGKNIQYF. DNA of the CDR3: TGTGCCAGCTCACCACCAGGGGGGAAAAACATTCAGTACTTC. This chain uses TRBV18 with TRBJ2-4; the D call may be TRBD1 or TRBD2 (6 bases each). This CDR3 comprises 14 residues. V was pared by 0 bases and J by 4 bases, with 7 bases between. The germline gives CDR1 KGHSH, CDR2 LQKENI.

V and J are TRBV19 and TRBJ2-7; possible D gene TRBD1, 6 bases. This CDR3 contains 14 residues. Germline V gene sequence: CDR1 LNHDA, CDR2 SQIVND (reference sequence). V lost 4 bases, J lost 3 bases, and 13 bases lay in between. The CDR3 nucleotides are TGTGCCAGTAGTAGGGCAGGGGTTTTCTACGAGCAGTACTTC. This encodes CASSRAGVFYEQYF.